The T cell receptor beta chain under discussion was sequenced for a study of spatial heterogeneity in lung cancer. A single record per CDR3 protein comes from TCRdb applying MiXCR to the 5' RACE reads. The sample records around 25,000 distinct CDR3 sequences, over 5% being singletons. With 4 bases clipped from V and 12 bases from J, the junction kept 9 bases outside the gene matches. Germline-derived CDR1 and CDR2 are LGHDT and YNNKEL (reference sequence). The CDR3 length is 16 residues. This clonotype was seen at least ten times. Specified time point: blood at routine non-recurrence follow-up after resection. Sequencing of whole RNA from tumor, nontumor lung or frozen PBMC involved no sorting.

The V gene is TRBV3-1, the J gene TRBJ2-1, with 16 bases identical to TRBD2. The sequences come from PBMCs, collected at follow-up. The TCR was taken from a female donor with early-stage non-small cell lung cancer. The CDR3 spells CASSPGTSGRAFVQFF. The CDR3 DNA reads TGTGCCAGCAGCCCCGGGACTAGCGGGAGGGCCTTTGTGCAGTTCTTC.